A single sample gave rise to the 21 T cell receptor beta chains below, sequenced in a study of blood T cells in healthy people across ages. Primers used in a second PCR of roughly 6 to 12 cycles were a sample-barcoded 5' primer and a J-beta primer mix. Using its own MiXCR run on the 5' RACE reads, TCRdb lists one record per CDR3 protein. Of 1.5 million to 2 million distinct CDR3 sequences listed, 34% were seen once; the top ten hold around 11%. The sample comprised blood. The receptor source for this set is a woman between 25 and 40 years old in good health.

V and J are TRBV27 and TRBJ1-5, with unresolved D. Germline V gene sequence: CDR1 MNHEY, CDR2 SMNVEV (reference sequence). The CDR3 consists of 16 residues. The V end was cut by 3 bases, the J end by 5 bases, with 17 bases between. The CDR3 bases are TGTGCCAGCAGTTTTAGAAAGGGCGGCGGCCATCAGCCCCAGCATTTT. Its protein is CASSFRKGGGHQPQHF.

The chain's CDR3 is CASSQSGSNLETQYF. The CDR3 DNA is TGCGCCAGCAGCCAATCGGGCAGCAACCTTGAGACCCAGTACTTC. This chain connects TRBV4-1 to TRBJ2-5; D not certain. Trimming stripped 2 bases from V and 5 bases from J, with 15 bases between. Per germline, CDR1 MGHRA and CDR2 YSYEKL. CDR3 length equals 15 residues.

CDR3 loop: CASSLVVGPAEQYF. CDR3 nucleotides: TGCGCCAGCAGCTTGGTCGTGGGCCCCGCCGAGCAGTACTTC. The chain couples TRBV5-1 to TRBJ2-7; D gene ambiguous. V shed 0 bases and J shed 6 bases, with 13 bases lying between them. CDR3 size: 14 residues. CDR1 is SGHRS, CDR2 YFSETQ, per germline.

The J gene is TRBJ2-5, the V gene TRBV27; 14 bases are shared with TRBD2. Germline V lookup: CDR1 MNHEY, CDR2 SMNVEV (reference sequence). The CDR3 sequence is 17 residues long. The V gene end was trimmed by 5 bases and the J gene end by 4 bases; junction bases not matched to a gene: 9. The CDR3 sequence is CASSELGTSGGGETQYF. In DNA form, the CDR3 reads TGTGCCAGCAGTGAACTGGGGACTAGCGGGGGCGGAGAGACCCAGTACTTC.

The sample holds one count of this clonotype. V and J are TRBV12-3 or TRBV12-4 and TRBJ1-5; unclear D gene. The CDR3 runs 13 residues. Trimming removed 5 bases at V and 5 bases at J, with 10 bases between. CDR3 DNA sequence: TGTGCCAGCAGTACGAGGGAGGATCAGCCCCAGCATTTT. This gives the protein CASSTREDQPQHF.

The chain couples TRBV12-3 or TRBV12-4 to TRBJ2-1, with TRBD2 identical over 7 bases. The CDR3 loop spans 17 amino acids. V lost 4 bases, J lost 2 bases, and 11 bases stayed unmatched. CDR3 bases: TGTGCCAGCAGTTCATCACCAAGGGACTACCCCTACAATGAGCAGTTCTTC. Its protein product is CASSSSPRDYPYNEQFF.

This clonotype has only a few counts. This chain uses TRBV12-3 or TRBV12-4 with TRBJ1-1; TRBD1 is a possible D gene (5 bases). V dropped 6 bases and J dropped 1 base, with 12 bases sitting between them. The CDR3 contains 14 residues. The CDR3 here is CASSLTEGNTEAFF. The CDR3 nucleotides are TGTGCCAGCAGCTTGACAGAGGGGAACACTGAAGCTTTCTTT.

This clonotype was counted between two and nine times. This chain uses TRBV10-3 with TRBJ2-3; weak D call: TRBD1 (5 bases). Germline V gene data show CDR1 as ENHRY and CDR2 as SYGVKD. The V end lost 8 bases, the J end lost 4 bases, and 13 bases lay between the germline ends. There are 13 residues in the CDR3. Written as DNA, the CDR3 is TGTGCCATCCGGGCAGGGTGGGCAGATACGCAGTATTTT. This sequence encodes CAIRAGWADTQYF.

Many counts were recorded for this clonotype. The chain employs TRBV12-3 or TRBV12-4 and TRBJ2-1; D is perhaps TRBD2 (6 bases). The CDR3 extends over 11 amino acids. The V end was cut by 5 bases, the J end by 10 bases, with 9 bases between. CDR3 in DNA: TGTGCCAGCAGTCCCGGGGGAGAGCAGTTCTTC. Protein: CASSPGGEQFF.

This chain links TRBV5-1 with TRBJ2-5, with D possibly TRBD1 on 5 matching bases. CDR3 size: 13 residues. Trimming cost V 2 bases and J 3 bases, with 8 bases left between them. Germline CDR1 is SGHRS and CDR2 is YFSETQ. In DNA, the CDR3 is TGCGCCAGCAGCTTACAGGAAAAAGAGACCCAGTACTTC. This sequence encodes CASSLQEKETQYF.

The chain combines TRBV30 with TRBJ2-7; the D gene is possibly TRBD1 (6 bases). The CDR3 is 16 residues long. CDR1 GTSNPN and CDR2 SVGIG come from the germline V gene (reference sequence). V dropped 3 bases and J dropped 3 bases, with 21 bases sitting between them. The CDR3 spells CAWRQSLGQGSYEQYF. The DNA of the CDR3 is TGTGCCTGGAGACAATCCTTAGGGCAGGGGAGCTACGAGCAGTACTTC.

This clonotype has at least ten counts. This rearrangement joins TRBV29-1 to TRBJ2-3; D not certain. This CDR3 region has 13 residues. The ends were cut back, 6 bases at V and 6 bases at J, with 16 bases in the middle. Germline CDR1 SQVTM, CDR2 ANQGSEA. The CDR3 loop reads CSVQYSVPDTQYF. CDR3 sequence (DNA): TGCAGCGTCCAGTATTCGGTCCCCGATACGCAGTATTTT.

The rearrangement uses TRBV7-9 and TRBJ2-2; D is uncertain. Trimming shortened V by 5 bases and J by 8 bases, and 18 bases separated the two germline ends. Germline V gene data show CDR1 as SEHNR and CDR2 as FQNEAQ (reference sequence). The CDR3 sequence is 15 residues long. CDR3 in amino acids: CASSRTPSARGELFF. Written as DNA, the CDR3 is TGTGCCAGCAGCCGAACCCCTAGTGCCAGAGGGGAGCTGTTTTTT.

The chain has TRBV20-1 and TRBJ2-5; 7 bases match TRBD2. V lost 2 bases and J lost 2; bases outside the gene matches: 8. Looked up from germline, CDR1 is DFQATT and CDR2 is SNEGSKA (reference sequence). This CDR3 has 15 residues. The CDR3 here is CSARKLAEKQETQYF. The CDR3 coding sequence is TGCAGTGCTAGAAAGCTAGCGGAGAAACAAGAGACCCAGTACTTC.

The chain links TRBV5-4 to TRBJ2-1; unclear D gene. Germline lookup yields CDR1 SGHNT and CDR2 YYREEE (reference sequence). CDR3 length equals 15 residues. V was trimmed by 1 base and J by 7 bases, leaving 15 bases between them. CDR3 amino acids: CASSLRVTLLNEQFF. In nucleotides, the CDR3 is TGTGCCAGCAGCTTGCGGGTTACGCTATTGAATGAGCAGTTCTTC.

The gene calls are TRBV2 and TRBJ2-2; no clear D gene. The CDR3 runs to 13 residues. Trimming shortened V by 5 bases and J by 4 bases, and 8 bases separated the two germline ends. CDR1 and CDR2 (germline): SNHLY, FYNNEI. In DNA form, the CDR3 reads TGTGCCAGCAGTCGCCTTATCACCGGGGAGCTGTTTTTT. Translating it yields CASSRLITGELFF.

Only a few counts were recorded for this clonotype. The gene calls are TRBV20-1 and TRBJ2-7; D not certain. CDR1 and CDR2 from the germline V gene are DFQATT and SNEGSKA (reference sequence). This CDR3 comprises 13 residues. V shed 0 bases and J shed 3 bases, with 9 bases lying between them. In DNA, the CDR3 is TGCAGTGCTAGAGACACCAATGTCTACGAGCAGTACTTC. Amino acid sequence: CSARDTNVYEQYF.

This clonotype was counted ten times or more. CDR3 amino acids: CASSSDPWGEQYF. CDR3 bases: TGTGCCAGCAGCTCGGACCCTTGGGGAGAGCAGTACTTC. The chain combines TRBV7-9 with TRBJ2-7; no reliable D call. CDR1 SEHNR and CDR2 FQNEAQ come from the germline V gene (reference sequence). Trimming removed 4 bases at V and 7 bases at J, with 14 bases between. CDR3 length: 13 amino acids.

V usage is TRBV20-1 and J usage is TRBJ2-7, with D unresolved. CDR3 length: 12 residues. The germline gives CDR1 DFQATT, CDR2 SNEGSKA (reference sequence). Between the trimmed V and J ends, which lost 4 bases and 5 bases, there was a span of 12 bases. The CDR3 here is CSATPSAHEQYF. The CDR3 DNA reads TGCAGTGCTACACCATCGGCCCACGAGCAGTACTTC.

This clonotype was counted a few times. The chain uses TRBV20-1 and TRBJ1-2; 9 nucleotides match TRBD1. This CDR3 comprises 14 residues. In germline, CDR1 is DFQATT, CDR2 SNEGSKA (reference sequence). CDR3 sequence: CRATRDRDSRGYTF. The DNA for the CDR3 is TGCAGAGCCACCCGGGACAGGGACTCTAGAGGCTACACCTTC.

This clonotype was seen a few times. The V and J genes are TRBV9 and TRBJ2-7, with 15 bases fitting TRBD2. Trimming cost V 2 bases and J 6 bases; bases outside gene matches: 0. This CDR3 comprises 14 residues. Germline V gene lookup returns CDR1 SGDLS and CDR2 YYNGEE. The CDR3 bases are TGTGCCAGCAGCGTGGGACTAGCGGGAGGCGAGCAGTACTTC. It encodes CASSVGLAGGEQYF.